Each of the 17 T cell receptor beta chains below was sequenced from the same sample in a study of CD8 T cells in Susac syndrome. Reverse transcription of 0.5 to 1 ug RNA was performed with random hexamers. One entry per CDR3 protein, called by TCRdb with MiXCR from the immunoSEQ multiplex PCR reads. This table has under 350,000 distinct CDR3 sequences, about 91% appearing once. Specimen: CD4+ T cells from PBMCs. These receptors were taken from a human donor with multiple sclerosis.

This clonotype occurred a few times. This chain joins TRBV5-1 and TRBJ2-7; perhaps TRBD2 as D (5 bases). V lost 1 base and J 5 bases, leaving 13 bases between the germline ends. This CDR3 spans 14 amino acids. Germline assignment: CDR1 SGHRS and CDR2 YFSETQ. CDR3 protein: CASSLRRSGHEQYF. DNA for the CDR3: TGCGCCAGCAGCTTGAGGAGGAGCGGCCACGAGCAGTACTTC.

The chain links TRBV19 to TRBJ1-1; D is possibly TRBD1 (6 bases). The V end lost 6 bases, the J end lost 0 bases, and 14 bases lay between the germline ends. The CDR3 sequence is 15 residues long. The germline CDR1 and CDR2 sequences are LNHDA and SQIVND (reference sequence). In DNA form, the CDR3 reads TGTGCCAGTAGAAATCTTGGGGGGCTGAACACTGAAGCTTTCTTT. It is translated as CASRNLGGLNTEAFF.

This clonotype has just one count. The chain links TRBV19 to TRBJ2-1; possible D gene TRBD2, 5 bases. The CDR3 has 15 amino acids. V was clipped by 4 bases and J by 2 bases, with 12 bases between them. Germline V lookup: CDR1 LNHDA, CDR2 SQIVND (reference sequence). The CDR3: CASSKVGVAYNEQFF. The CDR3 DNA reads TGTGCCAGTAGTAAGGTGGGAGTCGCCTACAATGAGCAGTTCTTC.

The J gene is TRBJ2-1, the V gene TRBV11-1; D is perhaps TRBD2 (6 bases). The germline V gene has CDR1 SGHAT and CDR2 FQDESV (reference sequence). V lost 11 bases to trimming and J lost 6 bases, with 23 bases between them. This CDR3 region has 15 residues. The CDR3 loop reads CASNLRRAGGNEQFF. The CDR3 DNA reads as TGTGCCTCCAACCTGAGGAGGGCCGGGGGCAATGAGCAGTTCTTC.

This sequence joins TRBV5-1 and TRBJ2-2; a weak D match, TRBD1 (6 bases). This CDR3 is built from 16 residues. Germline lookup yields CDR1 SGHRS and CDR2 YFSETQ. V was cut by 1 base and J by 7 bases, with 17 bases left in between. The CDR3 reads CASSLNSQGRNGELFF. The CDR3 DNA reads TGCGCCAGCAGCTTGAATTCACAGGGAAGGAACGGGGAGCTGTTTTTT. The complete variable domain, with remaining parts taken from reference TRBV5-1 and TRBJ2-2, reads KAGVTQTPRYLIKTRGQQVTLSCSPISGHRSVSWYQQTPGQGLQFLFEYFSETQRNKGNFPGRFSGRQFSNSRSEMNVSTLELGDSALYLCASSLNSQGRNGELFFGEGSRLTVL.

CDR3 sequence: CASSIQVQAQPQHF. The CDR3 nucleotides read TGTGCCAGTAGTATCCAGGTCCAGGCCCAGCCCCAGCATTTT. J is TRBJ1-5 and V is TRBV19; the D is unclear. This CDR3 contains 14 residues. Germline V gene sequence: CDR1 LNHDA, CDR2 SQIVND (reference sequence). Trimming shortened V by 3 bases and J by 7 bases, and 13 bases separated the two germline ends.

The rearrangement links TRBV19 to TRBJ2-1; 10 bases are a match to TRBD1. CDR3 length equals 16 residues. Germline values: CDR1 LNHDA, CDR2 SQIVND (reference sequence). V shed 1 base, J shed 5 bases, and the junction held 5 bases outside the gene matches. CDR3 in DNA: TGTGCCAGTAGTATAGTCCCCGGGACAGGGGACAATGAGCAGTTCTTC. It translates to CASSIVPGTGDNEQFF.

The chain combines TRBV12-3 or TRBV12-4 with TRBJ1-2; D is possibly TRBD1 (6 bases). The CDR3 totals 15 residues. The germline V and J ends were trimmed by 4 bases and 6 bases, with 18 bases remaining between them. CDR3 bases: TGTGCCAGCAGTTACCCACTCTTGGGGGGCCATGGCTACACCTTC. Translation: CASSYPLLGGHGYTF.

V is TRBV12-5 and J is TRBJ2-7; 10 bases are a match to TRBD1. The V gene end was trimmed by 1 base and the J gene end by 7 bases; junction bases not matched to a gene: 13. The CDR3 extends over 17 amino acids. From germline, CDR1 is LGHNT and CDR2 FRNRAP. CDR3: CASGLATSGGQGQEQYF. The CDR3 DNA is TGTGCTAGTGGTTTGGCCACGAGCGGGGGACAGGGGCAAGAGCAGTACTTC.

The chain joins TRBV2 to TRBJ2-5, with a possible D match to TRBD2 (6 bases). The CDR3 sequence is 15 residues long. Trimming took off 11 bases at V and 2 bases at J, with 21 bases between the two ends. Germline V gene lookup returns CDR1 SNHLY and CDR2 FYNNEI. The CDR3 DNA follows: TGTGCCTCATCCAGAGGTAGCGGATATCAAGAGACCCAGTACTTC. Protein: CASSRGSGYQETQYF.

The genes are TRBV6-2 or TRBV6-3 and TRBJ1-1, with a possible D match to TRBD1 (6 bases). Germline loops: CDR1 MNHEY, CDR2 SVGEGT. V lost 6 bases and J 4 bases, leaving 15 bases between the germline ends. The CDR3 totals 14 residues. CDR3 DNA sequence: TGTGCCAGCAGGGACCGAGGGGGGAGCACTGAAGCTTTCTTT. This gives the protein CASRDRGGSTEAFF.

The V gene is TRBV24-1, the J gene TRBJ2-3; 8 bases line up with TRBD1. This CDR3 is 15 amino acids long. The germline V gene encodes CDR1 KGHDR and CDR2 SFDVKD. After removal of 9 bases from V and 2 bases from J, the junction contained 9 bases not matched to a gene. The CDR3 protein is CATLPKDRDTDTQYF. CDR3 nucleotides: TGTGCCACCCTGCCCAAGGACAGGGACACAGATACGCAGTATTTT.

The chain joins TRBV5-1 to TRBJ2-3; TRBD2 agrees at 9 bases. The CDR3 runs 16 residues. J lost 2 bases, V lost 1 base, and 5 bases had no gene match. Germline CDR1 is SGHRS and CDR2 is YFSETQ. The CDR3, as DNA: TGCGCCAGCAGCTTGACGGCTAGCGGGAACACAGATACGCAGTATTTT. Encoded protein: CASSLTASGNTDTQYF.

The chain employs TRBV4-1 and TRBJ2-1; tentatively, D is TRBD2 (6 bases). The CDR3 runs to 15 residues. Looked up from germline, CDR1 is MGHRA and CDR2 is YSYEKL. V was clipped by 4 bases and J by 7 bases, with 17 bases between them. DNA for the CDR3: TGCGCCAGCAGCCTACATTTAGGGCGGGGAAATGAGCAGTTCTTC. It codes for CASSLHLGRGNEQFF.

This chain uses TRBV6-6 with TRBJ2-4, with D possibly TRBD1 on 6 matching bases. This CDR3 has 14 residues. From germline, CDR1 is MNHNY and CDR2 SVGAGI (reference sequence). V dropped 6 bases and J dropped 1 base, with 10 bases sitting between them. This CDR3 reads CASRTDRAKNIQYF. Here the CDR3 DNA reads TGTGCCAGCAGGACAGACAGGGCCAAAAACATTCAGTACTTC.

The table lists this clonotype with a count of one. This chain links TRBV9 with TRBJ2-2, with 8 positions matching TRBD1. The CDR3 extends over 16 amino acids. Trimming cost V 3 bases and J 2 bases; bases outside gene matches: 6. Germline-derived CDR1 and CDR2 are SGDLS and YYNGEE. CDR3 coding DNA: TGTGCCAGCAGCGGTTCAGGGGGCTCTAACACCGGGGAGCTGTTTTTT. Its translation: CASSGSGGSNTGELFF. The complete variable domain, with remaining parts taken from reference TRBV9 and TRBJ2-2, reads DSGVTQTPKHLITATGQRVTLRCSPRSGDLSVYWYQQSLDQGLQFLIQYYNGEERAKGNILERFSAQQFPDLHSELNLSSLELGDSALYFCASSGSGGSNTGELFFGEGSRLTVL.

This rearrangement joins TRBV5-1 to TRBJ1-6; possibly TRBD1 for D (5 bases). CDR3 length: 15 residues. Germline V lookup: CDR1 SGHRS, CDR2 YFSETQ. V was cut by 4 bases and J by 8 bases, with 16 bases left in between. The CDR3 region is CASSPGPLGDSPLHF. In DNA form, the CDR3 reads TGCGCCAGCAGCCCAGGGCCTTTAGGGGATTCACCCCTCCACTTT.